A single sample gave rise to the 25 T cell receptor beta chains below, sequenced in a study of T-cell memory formation after mild COVID-19. In TCRdb, the 5' RACE reads were re-called with MiXCR into one record per CDR3 protein. The table records tens of thousands of distinct CDR3 sequences, roughly 6.1% of them present only once. The sample taken for sequencing was PBMCs or a T cell subset sorted from them (not recorded which). The receptors here all came from an adult who had mild COVID-19 (a few samples of this study predate the infection). Cell type and time point are not known.

This clonotype was recorded a few times. The chain couples TRBV4-1 to TRBJ1-6; D gene unclear. The CDR3 has 14 residues. Germline V CDR1 and CDR2: MGHRA, YSYEKL. Between the trimmed V and J ends, which lost 2 bases and 4 bases, there was a span of 6 bases. The CDR3 loop reads CASSQQEYNSPLHF. DNA for the CDR3: TGCGCCAGCAGCCAACAGGAGTATAATTCACCCCTCCACTTT.

Comments on this clonotype: A read error may produce the germline difference seen at one junction end. The chain links TRBV29-1 to TRBJ1-4, with no clear D. There are 13 residues in the CDR3. Germline V gene sequence: CDR1 SQVTM, CDR2 ANQGSEA. The CDR3 region is CSVEEASPRKLFF. CDR3 in DNA: TGCAGCGTAGAAGAGGCCTCGCCCCGAAAACTGTTTTTT.

This clonotype has just a few counts. The genes are TRBV12-3 or TRBV12-4 and TRBJ1-1, with 8 positions matching TRBD1. Losses at the gene ends were 6 bases for V and 4 bases for J; bases not matched to a gene: 10. The CDR3 length is 15 residues. The CDR3 bases are TGTGCCAGCAGCCCGCTGACAGGGGTGAGCACTGAAGCTTTCTTT. It encodes CASSPLTGVSTEAFF.

In its sample, this clonotype was seen many times. The V gene is TRBV3-1, the J gene TRBJ1-2; TRBD1 matches at 7 bases. The junction had 9 bases not matched to a gene; V was cut back by 1 base and J by 4 bases. Germline V gives CDR1 LGHDT, CDR2 YNNKEL (reference sequence). The CDR3 is made up of 16 amino acids. CDR3 amino acids: CASSQGSRGHGYGYTF. The CDR3 region has the DNA TGTGCCAGCAGCCAAGGTTCGAGGGGGCACGGCTATGGCTACACCTTC.

This clonotype showed up many times. The rearrangement uses TRBV5-1 and TRBJ2-5; D ambiguous. V gave up 2 bases and J gave up 4 bases, with 12 bases separating them. CDR1 and CDR2 (germline): SGHRS, YFSETQ. The CDR3 extends over 14 amino acids. The CDR3 protein is CASSLTMSPETQYF. DNA for the CDR3: TGCGCCAGCAGCTTAACGATGTCCCCAGAGACCCAGTACTTC.

This clonotype was detected ten times or more. CDR3 sequence reads: CASSFPGSGELFF. In DNA, the CDR3 is TGTGCCAGCAGTTTCCCAGGGAGCGGGGAGCTGTTTTTT. The V gene is TRBV12-3 or TRBV12-4, the J gene TRBJ2-2; D possibly matches TRBD1 or TRBD2 (5 bases each). V lost 3 bases and J lost 7, with 9 bases in between. The CDR3 extends over 13 amino acids.

Ten or more counts support this clonotype. The V and J genes are TRBV20-1 and TRBJ2-7; 7 bases align to TRBD1. There are 14 residues in the CDR3. Per germline, CDR1 DFQATT and CDR2 SNEGSKA (reference sequence). The CDR3 bases are TGCAGCGCCCTCTTTGGGACAGTCTCCTACGAGCAGTACTTC. It encodes CSALFGTVSYEQYF.

This clonotype was counted a few times. This chain joins TRBV16 and TRBJ1-3; no clear D gene. With 0 bases removed from V and 0 bases from J, the gap between germline ends came to 3 bases. The CDR3 contains 14 residues. Germline V gives CDR1 KGHSY, CDR2 FQNENV. CDR3 bases: TGTGCCAGCAGCCAATCCTTCTCTGGAAACACCATATATTTT. This sequence encodes CASSQSFSGNTIYF.

This clonotype has ten or more counts. The chain uses TRBV11-2 and TRBJ2-4; D gene unclear. The V gene's germline CDR1 is SGHAT and CDR2 FQNNGV. The CDR3 is 20 amino acids. V gave up 1 base and J gave up 0 bases, with 22 bases separating them. Written as DNA, the CDR3 is TGTGCCAGCAGCTTAGGGGGTCTAACTCCAAGTCTCTTAGCCAAAAACATTCAGTACTTC. Residues: CASSLGGLTPSLLAKNIQYF.

This clonotype was counted a few times. This chain joins TRBV5-6 and TRBJ2-7, with D hard to call. Germline assignment: CDR1 SGHDT and CDR2 YYEEEE. V lost 0 bases and J 3 bases, leaving 7 bases between the germline ends. The CDR3 is made up of 13 amino acids. In DNA form, the CDR3 reads TGTGCCAGCAGCTTGGTTTCTAACTACGAGCAGTACTTC. It yields the protein CASSLVSNYEQYF.

The rearrangement links TRBV2 to TRBJ2-1, with D possibly being TRBD1 or TRBD2 (6 bases each). The V gene lost 8 bases and the J gene lost 6 bases, with 32 bases spanning the gap. Germline lookup yields CDR1 SNHLY and CDR2 FYNNEI. The CDR3 is 19 residues long. Here the CDR3 DNA reads TGTGCCAGCCCCGGGGGCGGGAATTTTGCCTTGTCTAGGGTCAATGAGCAGTTCTTC. This translates into CASPGGGNFALSRVNEQFF.

This clonotype showed up many times. The rearrangement links TRBV5-1 to TRBJ2-3; unclear D gene. Germline CDR1 and CDR2: SGHRS and YFSETQ. The V and J ends lost 2 bases and 2 bases respectively, with 9 bases between them. The CDR3 spans 14 residues. CDR3 protein: CASSLYGSTDTQYF. DNA for the CDR3: TGCGCCAGCAGCTTATATGGGTCCACAGATACGCAGTATTTT.

The V call is TRBV21-1, the J call TRBJ2-7; no check of the table's D call, TRBD1, against the DNA was made. TRBV21-1 is noted as a pseudogene. CDR3 length: 14 amino acids. The CDR3 loop is CASSKAIRPPRWYF. The CDR3 DNA reads as TGTGCCAGCAGCAAAGCCATCCGACCCCCCAGATGGTACTTC.

This clonotype has just a few counts. Here the CDR3 DNA reads TGTGCCAGCAGCCATGCCGACGGAGCAACTAATGAAAAACTGTTTTTT. Its translation is CASSHADGATNEKLFF. This sequence joins TRBV4-2 and TRBJ1-4, with D uncertain. The CDR3 covers 16 residues. The ends were cut back, 3 bases at V and 0 bases at J, with 11 bases in the middle. Germline V lookup: CDR1 LGHNA, CDR2 YNFKEQ.

The chain has TRBV18 and TRBJ1-5; D is uncertain. Germline V gives CDR1 KGHSH, CDR2 LQKENI. This CDR3 is 14 amino acids long. The ends were cut back, 6 bases at V and 0 bases at J, with 9 bases in the middle. The CDR3 loop is CASSLDGSNQPQHF. The CDR3 DNA reads as TGTGCCAGCTCCCTCGACGGTAGCAATCAGCCCCAGCATTTT.

There are many counts of this clonotype. This rearrangement joins TRBV11-3 to TRBJ2-7; D assignment may be TRBD1 or TRBD2 (5 bases each). From germline, CDR1 is SGHNT and CDR2 YENEEA. The CDR3 is made up of 13 amino acids. V was pared by 5 bases and J by 7 bases, with 15 bases between. The CDR3 spells CASSPTGPGEQYF. The CDR3 DNA sequence: TGTGCCAGCAGCCCAACGGGGCCGGGGGAGCAGTACTTC. The full variable domain, its missing parts supplied by reference TRBV11-3 and TRBJ2-7, is EAGVVQSPRYKIIEKKQPVAFWCNPISGHNTLYWYLQNLGQGPELLIRYENEEAVDDSQLPKDRFSAERLKGVDSTLKIQPAELGDSAVYLCASSPTGPGEQYFGPGTRLTVT.

This clonotype was seen repeatedly, ten times or more. V gene TRBV4-3 combines with J gene TRBJ2-4, with 7 bases matching TRBD2. Trimming at V came to 3 bases and at J to 0 bases, leaving 2 bases not matched to a gene. CDR1 LGHNA and CDR2 YSLEER come from the germline V gene. The CDR3 totals 15 residues. The CDR3, as DNA: TGCGCCAGCAGCCAGGCTAGCGGAGCCAAAAACATTCAGTACTTC. Protein product: CASSQASGAKNIQYF.

This clonotype was detected many times. J is TRBJ2-3 and V is TRBV7-2, with no clear D. Germline lookup yields CDR1 SGHTA and CDR2 FQGNSA. CDR3 length: 14 residues. V dropped 3 bases and J dropped 0 bases, with 7 bases sitting between them. CDR3 sequence reads: CASSFLSSTDTQYF. The DNA for the CDR3 is TGTGCCAGCAGCTTTTTATCCAGCACAGATACGCAGTATTTT.

The sample holds many counts of this clonotype. The chain joins TRBV20-1 to TRBJ2-3, with TRBD2 identical over 13 bases. V shed 5 bases, J shed 2 bases, and the junction held 4 bases outside the gene matches. The CDR3 runs to 15 residues. In germline, CDR1 is DFQATT, CDR2 SNEGSKA (reference sequence). CDR3 coding DNA: TGCAGTGCTTCGGGACTAGCGGGGCTCACAGATACGCAGTATTTT. Amino acid sequence: CSASGLAGLTDTQYF.

This clonotype was seen repeatedly, ten times or more. The chain uses TRBV4-3 and TRBJ2-5; D perhaps matches TRBD2 (6 bases). The V end lost 0 bases, the J end lost 5 bases, and 25 bases lay between the germline ends. Per the germline V gene, CDR1 is LGHNA and CDR2 is YSLEER. The CDR3 sequence is 19 residues long. The DNA for the CDR3 is TGCGCCAGCAGCCAAGAAGGTCCGATAACGGGAGAAGGGATGGAGACCCAGTACTTC. It yields the protein CASSQEGPITGEGMETQYF.

At least ten counts were recorded for this clonotype. The chain is built from TRBV10-3 and TRBJ2-7; D not resolved. The germline V and J ends were trimmed by 3 bases and 2 bases, with 14 bases remaining between them. The germline V gene encodes CDR1 ENHRY and CDR2 SYGVKD. The CDR3 extends over 15 amino acids. The CDR3 region has the DNA TGTGCCATCAGTGATCCGGCCCAAGGTCCCTACGAGCAGTACTTC. Encoded protein: CAISDPAQGPYEQYF.

This clonotype was found a few times. The CDR3 is CASSLTGQNTEAFF. For the CDR3, the DNA is TGTGCCAGCAGCCTAACAGGACAGAACACTGAAGCTTTCTTT. The chain has TRBV9 and TRBJ1-1, with D perhaps TRBD1 (5 bases). The CDR3 sequence is 14 residues long. V shed 4 bases and J shed 1 base, with 11 bases lying between them. The germline CDR1 and CDR2 sequences are SGDLS and YYNGEE.

Only a few counts were recorded for this clonotype. The V and J genes are TRBV20-1 and TRBJ1-2, with 9 bases fitting TRBD1. Germline lookup yields CDR1 DFQATT and CDR2 SNEGSKA (reference sequence). Losses at the gene ends were 6 bases for V and 4 bases for J; bases not matched to a gene: 9. The CDR3 has 14 residues. CDR3 DNA sequence: TGCAGTGCGCAGGGACAGGGAATCTCCTATGGCTACACCTTC. Translating it yields CSAQGQGISYGYTF.

The V call is TRBV12-3 or TRBV12-4, the J call TRBJ1-2; the D gene is possibly TRBD1 (5 bases). The V end was cut by 3 bases, the J end by 1 base, with 9 bases between. This CDR3 contains 14 residues. The CDR3 DNA reads as TGTGCCAGCAGTTTCCAGGGATTTAACTATGGCTACACCTTC. Amino acids: CASSFQGFNYGYTF.

This clonotype has only a few counts. V usage is TRBV11-2 and J usage is TRBJ2-1, with D tentatively TRBD2 (5 bases). Germline loops: CDR1 SGHAT, CDR2 FQNNGV. The CDR3 totals 16 residues. V was pared by 1 base and J by 4 bases, with 14 bases between. In DNA form, the CDR3 reads TGTGCCAGCAGCTTAGTCCGAGGGAGTTTGTACAATGAGCAGTTCTTC. As protein: CASSLVRGSLYNEQFF.